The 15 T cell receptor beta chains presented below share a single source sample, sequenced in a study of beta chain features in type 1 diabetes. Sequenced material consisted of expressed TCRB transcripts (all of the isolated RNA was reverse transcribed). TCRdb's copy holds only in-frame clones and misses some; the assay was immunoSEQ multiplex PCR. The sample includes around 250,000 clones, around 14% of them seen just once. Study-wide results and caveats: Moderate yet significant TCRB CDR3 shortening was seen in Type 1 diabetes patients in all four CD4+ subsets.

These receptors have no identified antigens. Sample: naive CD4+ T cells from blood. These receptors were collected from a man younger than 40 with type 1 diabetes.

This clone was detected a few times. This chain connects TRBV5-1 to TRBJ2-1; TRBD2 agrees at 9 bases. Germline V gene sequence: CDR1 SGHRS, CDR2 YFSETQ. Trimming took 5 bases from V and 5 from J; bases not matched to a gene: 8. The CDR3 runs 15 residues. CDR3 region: CASSLLGGGDNEQFF. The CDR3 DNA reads TGCGCCAGCAGTCTCTTGGGCGGGGGGGACAATGAGCAGTTCTTC.

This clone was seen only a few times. For the CDR3, the DNA is TGTGCCATCACTCTTGGACAGGGGGATGAGCAGTTCTTC. This gives the protein CAITLGQGDEQFF. V gene TRBV10-3 combines with J gene TRBJ2-1; TRBD1 aligns across 10 bases. The ends lost 7 bases at V and 8 bases at J; junction bases unmatched: 5. Germline-derived CDR1 and CDR2 are ENHRY and SYGVKD. The CDR3 runs to 13 residues.

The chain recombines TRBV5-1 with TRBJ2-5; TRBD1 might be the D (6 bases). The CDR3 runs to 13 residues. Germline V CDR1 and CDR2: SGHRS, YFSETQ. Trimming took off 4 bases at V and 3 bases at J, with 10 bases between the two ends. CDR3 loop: CASSVGQEETQYF. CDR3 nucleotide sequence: TGCGCCAGCAGCGTGGGACAAGAAGAGACCCAGTACTTC.

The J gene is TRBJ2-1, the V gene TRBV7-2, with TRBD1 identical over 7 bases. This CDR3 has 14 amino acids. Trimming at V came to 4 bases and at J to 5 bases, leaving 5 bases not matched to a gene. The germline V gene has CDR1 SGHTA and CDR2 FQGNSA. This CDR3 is CASSSRDRDNEQFF. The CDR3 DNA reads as TGTGCCAGCAGCTCCCGGGACAGAGACAATGAGCAGTTCTTC.

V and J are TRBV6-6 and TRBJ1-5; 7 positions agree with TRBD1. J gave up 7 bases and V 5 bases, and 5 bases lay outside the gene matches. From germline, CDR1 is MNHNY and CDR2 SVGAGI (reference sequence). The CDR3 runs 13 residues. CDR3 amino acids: CASSGSGGQPQHF. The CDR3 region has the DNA TGTGCCAGCAGTGGATCAGGGGGACAGCCCCAGCATTTT.

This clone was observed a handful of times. The CDR3 reads CASSFRGNEQFF. In nucleotides, the CDR3 is TGCGCCAGCAGCTTTAGGGGAAATGAGCAGTTCTTC. The chain recombines TRBV5-1 with TRBJ2-1, with a tentative D call TRBD1 (5 bases). Per the germline V gene, CDR1 is SGHRS and CDR2 is YFSETQ. Trimming took off 2 bases at V and 7 bases at J, with 7 bases between the two ends. The CDR3 spans 12 residues.

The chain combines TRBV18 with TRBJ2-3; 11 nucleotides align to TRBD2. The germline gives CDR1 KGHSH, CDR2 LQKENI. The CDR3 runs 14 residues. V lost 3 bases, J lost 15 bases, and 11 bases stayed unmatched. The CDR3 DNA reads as TGTGCCAGCTCACCTTCAACTAGCGGGAGTGAATCATATTTT. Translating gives CASSPSTSGSESYF.

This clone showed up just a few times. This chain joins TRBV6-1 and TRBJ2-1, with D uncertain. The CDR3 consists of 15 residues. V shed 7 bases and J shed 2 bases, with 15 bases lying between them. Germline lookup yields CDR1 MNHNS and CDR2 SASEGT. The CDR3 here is CASILSLTTYNEQFF. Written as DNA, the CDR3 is TGTGCCAGCATCCTTAGCCTTACCACCTACAATGAGCAGTTCTTC.

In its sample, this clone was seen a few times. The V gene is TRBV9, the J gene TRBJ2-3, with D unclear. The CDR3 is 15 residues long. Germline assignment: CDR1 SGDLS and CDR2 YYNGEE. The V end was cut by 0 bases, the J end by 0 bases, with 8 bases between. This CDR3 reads CASSVDGPSTDTQYF. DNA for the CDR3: TGTGCCAGCAGCGTAGATGGGCCTAGCACAGATACGCAGTATTTT.

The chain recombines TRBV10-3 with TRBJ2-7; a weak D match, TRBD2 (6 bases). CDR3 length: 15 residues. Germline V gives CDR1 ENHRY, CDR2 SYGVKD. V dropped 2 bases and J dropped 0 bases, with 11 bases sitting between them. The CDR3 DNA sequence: TGTGCCATCAGTGAGCCCAGCGGGTCCTCCTACGAGCAGTACTTC. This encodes CAISEPSGSSYEQYF.

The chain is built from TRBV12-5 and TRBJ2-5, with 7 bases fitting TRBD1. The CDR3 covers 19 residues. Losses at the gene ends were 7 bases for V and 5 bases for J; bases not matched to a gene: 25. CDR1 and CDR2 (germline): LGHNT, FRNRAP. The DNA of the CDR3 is TGTGCTAGTGCCCCGACAGGGAGCCTCAACGTAGCGAAGGGGGAGACCCAGTACTTC. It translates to CASAPTGSLNVAKGETQYF. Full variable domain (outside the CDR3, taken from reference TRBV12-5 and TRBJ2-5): DARVTQTPRHKVTEMGQEVTMRCQPILGHNTVFWYRQTMMQGLELLAYFRNRAPLDDSGMPKDRFSAEMPDATLATLKIQPSEPRDSAVYFCASAPTGSLNVAKGETQYFGPGTRLLVL.

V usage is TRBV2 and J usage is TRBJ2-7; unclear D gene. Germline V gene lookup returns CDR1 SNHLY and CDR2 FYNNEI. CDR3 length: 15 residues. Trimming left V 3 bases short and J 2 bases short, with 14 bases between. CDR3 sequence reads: CASSDVVTDPYEQYF. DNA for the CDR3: TGTGCCAGCAGTGACGTGGTAACAGACCCCTACGAGCAGTACTTC.

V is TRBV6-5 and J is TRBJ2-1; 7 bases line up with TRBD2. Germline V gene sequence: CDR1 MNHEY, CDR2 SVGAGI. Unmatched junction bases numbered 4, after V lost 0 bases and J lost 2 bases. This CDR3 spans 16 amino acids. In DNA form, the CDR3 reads TGTGCCAGCAGTTACTCTGGGACTACCCCCTACAATGAGCAGTTCTTC. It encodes CASSYSGTTPYNEQFF.

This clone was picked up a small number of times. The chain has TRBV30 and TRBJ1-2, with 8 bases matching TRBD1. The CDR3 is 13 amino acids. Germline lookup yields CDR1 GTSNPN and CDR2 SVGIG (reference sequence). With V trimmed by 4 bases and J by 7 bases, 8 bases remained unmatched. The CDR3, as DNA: TGTGCCTGGAATCAGGGGGCGCGGGGTGGCTACACCTTC. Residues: CAWNQGARGGYTF.

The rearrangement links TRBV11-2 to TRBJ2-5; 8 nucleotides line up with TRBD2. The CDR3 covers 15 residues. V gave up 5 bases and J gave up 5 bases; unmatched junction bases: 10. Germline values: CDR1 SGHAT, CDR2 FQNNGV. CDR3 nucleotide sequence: TGTGCCAGCAGCAACCCCCGACTAGCGCGGGAGACCCAGTACTTC. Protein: CASSNPRLARETQYF. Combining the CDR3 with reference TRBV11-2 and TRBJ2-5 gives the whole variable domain EAGVAQSPRYKIIEKRQSVAFWCNPISGHATLYWYQQILGQGPKLLIQFQNNGVVDDSQLPKDRFSAERLKGVDSTLKIQPAKLEDSAVYLCASSNPRLARETQYFGPGTRLLVL.